Listed below are T cell receptor beta chains from one sample, sequenced in a study of blood T cells in healthy people across ages. A single record per CDR3 protein comes from TCRdb applying MiXCR to the 5' RACE reads. This table holds 600,000 or so distinct CDR3 sequences, 25% to 30% found once. What was sequenced was blood. The source is a woman aged 80 or over in good health. Each CDR3 is given with its conserved first and last residue. A D gene is named only where the DNA matches it firmly. Clone size, where shown, is once, few, many, or a class for clones that have expanded.

v_gene	abundance	d_gene	j_gene	CDR3aa	CDR3nt
TRBV7-2	few	.	TRBJ1-4	CASSQASGYSEKLFF	TGTGCCAGCAGCCAAGCGTCAGGGTACAGTGAAAAACTGTTTTTT
TRBV6-5	many	TRBD2	TRBJ2-1	CASSYAGGEQFF	TGTGCCAGCAGTTACGCGGGAGGCGAGCAGTTCTTC
TRBV10-3	many	.	TRBJ1-5	CAISFSTDQPQHF	TGTGCCATCAGTTTCTCCACGGATCAGCCCCAGCATTTT
TRBV7-2	.	TRBD2	TRBJ2-1	CASSPRASGLPGNEQFF	TGTGCCAGCAGCCCGCGGGCTAGCGGGCTGCCTGGGAATGAGCAGTTCTTC
TRBV24-1	.	.	TRBJ1-2	CATSGTAATNYGYTF	TGTGCCACCAGTGGGACAGCGGCAACTAACTATGGCTACACCTTC
TRBV29-1	.	.	TRBJ2-3	CSVVGDSTDTQYF	TGCAGCGTTGTAGGGGACAGCACAGATACGCAGTATTTT
TRBV7-2	.	TRBD1	TRBJ2-3	CASSLVDRDVRTDTQYF	TGTGCCAGCAGCTTAGTGGACAGGGACGTGCGGACAGATACGCAGTATTTT
TRBV7-9	.	TRBD1	TRBJ2-5	CASSSTGQGAYETQYF	TGTGCCAGCAGCTCTACGGGACAGGGGGCCTACGAGACCCAGTACTTC
TRBV3-1	.	.	TRBJ2-5	CASSRNGGATETQYF	TGTGCCAGCAGTCGTAATGGGGGGGCCACAGAGACCCAGTACTTC
TRBV6-6	many	.	TRBJ2-5	CATKQGSQETQYF	TGTGCCACCAAGCAGGGATCCCAAGAGACCCAGTACTTC
TRBV20-1	many	TRBD1	TRBJ2-7	CSARSSGGFGQYF	TGCAGTGCTAGAAGCTCAGGGGGTTTTGGGCAGTACTTC
TRBV28	.	.	TRBJ1-1	CASSLSGRPNTEAFF	TGTGCCAGCAGTTTGTCGGGGCGGCCGAACACTGAAGCTTTCTTT
TRBV15	many	TRBD1	TRBJ2-7	CATSTRDRVREQYF	TGTGCCACCAGCACCCGGGACAGGGTGAGGGAGCAGTACTTC
TRBV12-3/TRBV12-4	many	TRBD1	TRBJ2-5	CASSLRSGQGTGTQYF	TGTGCCAGCAGTTTACGATCGGGACAGGGGACAGGGACCCAGTACTTC
TRBV7-8	many	TRBD1	TRBJ1-2	CASSFRQGVGYTF	TGTGCCAGCAGCTTTCGACAGGGAGTAGGCTACACCTTC
TRBV20-1	many	TRBD1	TRBJ1-2	CSAEIRGLGYGYTF	TGCAGTGCCGAGATAAGGGGGCTAGGATATGGCTACACCTTC